This T cell receptor (beta chain) was identified during a study of cytomegalovirus exposure and HLA in healthy donors. Primers included in the PCR were 60 Vbeta and 13 Jbeta primers. Libraries were prepared by immunoSEQ multiplex PCR; TCRdb keeps only in-frame clonotypes and omits some of them. The data include 80,000 to 100,000 clones; the top ten clones carry 3.4%. The CDR3 has 11 residues. V was clipped by 6 bases and J by 13 bases, with 10 bases between them. The germline V gene encodes CDR1 MNHNY and CDR2 SVGAGI (reference sequence). The sequencing input was PBMCs. This sequence originates from a woman in her 30s in good health and CMV-seronegative. V usage is TRBV6-6 and J usage is TRBJ1-6; tentative D call: TRBD1 (5 bases). CDR3 loop: CASSGGSPLHF. The CDR3 DNA sequence: TGTGCCAGCAGCGGGGGGTCGCCCCTCCACTTT.